These 4 T cell receptor beta chains originate from one sample sequenced in a study of blood T cells in healthy people across ages. Using a J-beta primer mix together with a sample-barcoded 5' primer, a second PCR was run for roughly 7 to 12 cycles. MiXCR, run by TCRdb on the 5' RACE reads, gives a single entry per CDR3 protein. The data show 750,000 to 850,000 distinct CDR3 sequences, 20% to 25% seen once. The same specimen was also included in a second study, on T cells of mothers and their children.

Material for sequencing was blood. Receptors were obtained from a boy aged 10-17 years in good health.

This clonotype was counted a few times. The chain is built from TRBV5-1 and TRBJ2-7; 12 bases match TRBD2. Germline loops: CDR1 SGHRS, CDR2 YFSETQ. CDR3 length: 16 amino acids. The V segment lost 0 bases and the J segment 3 bases; nucleotides outside the gene matches: 4. Here the CDR3 reads CASSLGLAGEDYEQYF. DNA of the CDR3: TGCGCCAGCAGCTTGGGACTAGCGGGAGAAGACTACGAGCAGTACTTC.

The V call is TRBV3-1, the J call TRBJ2-5, with 10 bases matching TRBD2. Germline V lookup: CDR1 LGHDT, CDR2 YNNKEL (reference sequence). Germline trimming cut 7 bases from V and 2 bases from J; bases unmatched to any gene: 10. This CDR3 is 16 amino acids long. The CDR3 region is CASTLVGLADQETQYF. CDR3 sequence (DNA): TGTGCCAGCACCCTTGTTGGACTAGCGGATCAAGAGACCCAGTACTTC.

J is TRBJ2-3 and V is TRBV20-1, with 13 bases that match TRBD2. Trimming took 6 bases from V and 0 from J; bases not matched to a gene: 9. Germline V gene data show CDR1 as DFQATT and CDR2 as SNEGSKA (reference sequence). The CDR3 is made up of 17 amino acids. The CDR3 region has the DNA TGCAGTGCAAGACTAGCGGGGGGCCCTTCTAGCACAGATACGCAGTATTTT. It translates to CSARLAGGPSSTDTQYF.

This clonotype was found a few times. The rearrangement joins TRBV4-3 to TRBJ2-7; D uncertain. CDR1 is LGHNA, CDR2 YSLEER, per germline. Trimming pared 4 bases from V and 4 bases from J, leaving 14 bases between. The CDR3 is 14 amino acids. Here the CDR3 reads CASSLLLGRYEQYF. The CDR3 DNA reads as TGCGCCAGCAGCCTGTTGCTAGGTCGGTACGAGCAGTACTTC.